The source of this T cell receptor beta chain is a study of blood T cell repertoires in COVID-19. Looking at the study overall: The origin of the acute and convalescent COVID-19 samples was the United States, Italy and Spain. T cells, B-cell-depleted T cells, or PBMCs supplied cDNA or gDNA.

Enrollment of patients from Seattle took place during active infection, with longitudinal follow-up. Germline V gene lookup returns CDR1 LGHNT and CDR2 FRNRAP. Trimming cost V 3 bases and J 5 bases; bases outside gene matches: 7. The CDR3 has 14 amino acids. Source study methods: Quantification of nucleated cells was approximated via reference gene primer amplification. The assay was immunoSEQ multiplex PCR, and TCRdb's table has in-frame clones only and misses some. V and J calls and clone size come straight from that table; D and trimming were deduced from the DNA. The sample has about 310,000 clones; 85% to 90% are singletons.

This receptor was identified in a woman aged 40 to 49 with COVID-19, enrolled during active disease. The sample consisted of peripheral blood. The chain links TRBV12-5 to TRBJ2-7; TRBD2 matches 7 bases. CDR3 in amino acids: CASGFVAGVNEQYF. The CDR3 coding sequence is TGTGCTAGTGGTTTCGTGGCGGGAGTTAACGAGCAGTACTTC.